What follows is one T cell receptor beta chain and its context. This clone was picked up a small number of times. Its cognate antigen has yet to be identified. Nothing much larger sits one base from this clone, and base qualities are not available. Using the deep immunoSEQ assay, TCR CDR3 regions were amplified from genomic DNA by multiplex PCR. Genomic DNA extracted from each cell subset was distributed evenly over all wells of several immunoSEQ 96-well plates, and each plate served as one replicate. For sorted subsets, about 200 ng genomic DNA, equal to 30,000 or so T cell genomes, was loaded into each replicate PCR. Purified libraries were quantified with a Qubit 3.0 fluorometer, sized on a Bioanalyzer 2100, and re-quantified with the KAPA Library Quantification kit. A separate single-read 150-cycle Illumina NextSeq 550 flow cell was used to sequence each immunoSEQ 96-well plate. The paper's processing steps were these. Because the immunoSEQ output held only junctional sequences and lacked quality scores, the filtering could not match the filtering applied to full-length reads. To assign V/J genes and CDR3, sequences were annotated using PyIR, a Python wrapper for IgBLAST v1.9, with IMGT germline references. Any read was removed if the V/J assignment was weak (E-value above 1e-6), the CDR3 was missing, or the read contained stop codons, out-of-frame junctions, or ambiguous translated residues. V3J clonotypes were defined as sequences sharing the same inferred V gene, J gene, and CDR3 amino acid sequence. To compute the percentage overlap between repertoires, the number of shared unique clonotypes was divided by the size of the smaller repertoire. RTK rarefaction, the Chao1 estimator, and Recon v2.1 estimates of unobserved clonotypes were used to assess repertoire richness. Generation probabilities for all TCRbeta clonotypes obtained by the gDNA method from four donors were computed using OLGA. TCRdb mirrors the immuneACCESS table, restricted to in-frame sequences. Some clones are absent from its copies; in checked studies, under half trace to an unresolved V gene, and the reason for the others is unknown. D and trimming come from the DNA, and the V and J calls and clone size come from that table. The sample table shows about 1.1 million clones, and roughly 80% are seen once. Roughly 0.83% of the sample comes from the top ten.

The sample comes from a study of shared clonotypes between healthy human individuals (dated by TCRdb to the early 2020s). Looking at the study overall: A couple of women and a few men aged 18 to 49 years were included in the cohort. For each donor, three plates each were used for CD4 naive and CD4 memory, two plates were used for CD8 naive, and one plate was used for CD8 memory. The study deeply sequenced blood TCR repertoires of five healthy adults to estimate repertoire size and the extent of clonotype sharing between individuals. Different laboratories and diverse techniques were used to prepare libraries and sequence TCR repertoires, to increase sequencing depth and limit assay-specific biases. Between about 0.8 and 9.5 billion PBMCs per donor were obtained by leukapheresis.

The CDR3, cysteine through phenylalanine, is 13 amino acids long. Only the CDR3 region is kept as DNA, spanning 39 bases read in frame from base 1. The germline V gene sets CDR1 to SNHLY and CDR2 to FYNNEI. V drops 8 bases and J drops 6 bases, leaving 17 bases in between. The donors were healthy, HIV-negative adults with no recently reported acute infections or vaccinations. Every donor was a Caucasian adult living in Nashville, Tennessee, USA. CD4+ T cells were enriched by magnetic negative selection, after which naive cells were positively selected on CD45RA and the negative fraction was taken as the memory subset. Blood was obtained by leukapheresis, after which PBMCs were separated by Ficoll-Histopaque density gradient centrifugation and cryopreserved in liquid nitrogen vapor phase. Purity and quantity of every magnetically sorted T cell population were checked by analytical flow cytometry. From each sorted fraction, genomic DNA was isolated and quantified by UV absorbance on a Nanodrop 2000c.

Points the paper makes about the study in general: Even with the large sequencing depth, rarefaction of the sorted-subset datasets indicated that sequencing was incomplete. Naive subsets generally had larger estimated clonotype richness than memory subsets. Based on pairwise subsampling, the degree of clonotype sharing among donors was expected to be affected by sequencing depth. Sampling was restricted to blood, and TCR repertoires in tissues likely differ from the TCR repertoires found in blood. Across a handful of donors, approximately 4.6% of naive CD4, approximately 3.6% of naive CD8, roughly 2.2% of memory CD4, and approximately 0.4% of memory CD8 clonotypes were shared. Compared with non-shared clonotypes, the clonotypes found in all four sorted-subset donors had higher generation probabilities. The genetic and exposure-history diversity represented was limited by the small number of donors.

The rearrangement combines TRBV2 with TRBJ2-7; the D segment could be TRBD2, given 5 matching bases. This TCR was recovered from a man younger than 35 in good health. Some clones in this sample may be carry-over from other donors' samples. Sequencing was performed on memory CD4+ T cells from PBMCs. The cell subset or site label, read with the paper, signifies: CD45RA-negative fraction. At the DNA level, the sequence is TGTGCCAGCCATGGAACTAGGTGGGGCGAGCAGTACTTC. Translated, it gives CASHGTRWGEQYF.